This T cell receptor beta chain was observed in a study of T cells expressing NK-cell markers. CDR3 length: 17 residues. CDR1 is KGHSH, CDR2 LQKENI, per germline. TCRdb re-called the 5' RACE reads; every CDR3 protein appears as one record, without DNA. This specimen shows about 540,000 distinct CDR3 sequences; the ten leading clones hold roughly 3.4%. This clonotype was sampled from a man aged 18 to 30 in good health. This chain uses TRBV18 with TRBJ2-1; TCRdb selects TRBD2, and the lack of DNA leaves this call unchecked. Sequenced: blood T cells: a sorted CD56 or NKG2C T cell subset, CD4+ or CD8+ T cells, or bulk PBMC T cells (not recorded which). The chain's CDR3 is CASSGRGGSGKYNEQFF.